A selection of T cell receptor beta chains follows, all from one sample in a study of blood T cell repertoires in COVID-19. Assay: immunoSEQ multiplex PCR; the TCRdb copy retains only in-frame clones and omits some. The profile shows about 200,000 clones, around 89% of them singletons. Sequencing was carried out using peripheral blood. These receptors came from a human donor in a cohort sampled during active COVID-19. CDR3s include the opening cysteine and the closing phenylalanine or tryptophan. D genes are given only for firm matches. Size is omitted from some rows. Given values are once, few, many or a class for expanded clones.

clone size	V gene	D gene	J gene	CDR3 protein	CDR3 DNA
NA	TRBV6-2/TRBV6-3	TRBD1	TRBJ2-5	CASSLRGPQETQYF	TGTGCCAGCAGTCTAAGGGGGCCACAAGAGACCCAGTACTTC
NA	TRBV9	TRBD2	TRBJ2-5	CASSVEGLAGDLERETQYF	TGTGCCAGCAGCGTAGAAGGTCTAGCGGGGGACCTGGAGCGGGAGACCCAGTACTTC
NA	TRBV19	TRBD2	TRBJ2-7	CASNLAGGAEQYF	TGTGCCAGTAATCTAGCGGGGGGCGCCGAGCAGTACTTC
NA	TRBV5-4	TRBD2	TRBJ2-7	CASSQGGSSYEQYF	TGTGCCAGCAGCCAGGGCGGGAGCTCCTACGAGCAGTACTTC
NA	TRBV2	TRBD2	TRBJ2-3	CASSSGTSAFPDTQYF	TGTGCCAGCAGCTCGGGGACTAGCGCTTTCCCAGATACGCAGTATTTT
NA	TRBV5-1	NA	TRBJ2-7	CASSRDYYEQYF	TGCGCCAGCAGCCGAGATTACTACGAGCAGTACTTC
NA	TRBV9	NA	TRBJ1-2	CASSVEGDGYTF	TGTGCCAGCAGCGTTGAGGGTGACGGCTACACCTTC
once	TRBV6-2/TRBV6-3	NA	TRBJ1-2	CASSYGQGDYGYTF	TGTGCCAGCAGTTACGGGCAGGGCGACTATGGCTACACCTTC
NA	TRBV3-1/TRBV3-2	TRBD1	TRBJ2-2	CASSTRTGRAGELFF	TGTGCCAGCAGCACGCGGACAGGGAGAGCCGGGGAGCTGTTTTTT
NA	TRBV25-1	TRBD2	TRBJ2-2	CASARGTSGGRNTGELFF	TGTGCCAGCGCCAGGGGGACTAGCGGGGGAAGGAACACCGGGGAGCTGTTTTTT
NA	TRBV10-3	NA	TRBJ2-7	CAISEPTGHEQYF	TGTGCCATCAGTGAGCCGACAGGCCACGAGCAGTACTTC
once	TRBV27	TRBD2	TRBJ2-7	CASSLSAGGPNEQYF	TGTGCCAGCAGTTTATCGGCGGGGGGGCCGAACGAGCAGTACTTC
NA	TRBV28	TRBD1	TRBJ1-1	CASSSILGTGWDTEAFF	TGTGCCAGCAGTTCCATCCTGGGGACAGGATGGGACACTGAAGCTTTCTTT
once	TRBV4-3	NA	TRBJ1-5	CASSQDRQANQPQHF	TGCGCCAGCAGCCAAGATCGACAGGCTAATCAGCCCCAGCATTTT
NA	TRBV5-1	TRBD2	TRBJ2-1	CASSTSGNNEQFF	TGCGCCAGCAGTACTAGCGGTAACAATGAGCAGTTCTTC
NA	TRBV12-5	TRBD1	TRBJ1-6	CASGLATLTGVGSPLHF	TGTGCTAGTGGTTTGGCCACTTTGACAGGGGTCGGCTCACCCCTCCACTTT
NA	TRBV7-2	NA	TRBJ2-5	CASSSHGLETQYF	TGTGCCAGCAGCTCCCATGGGCTGGAGACCCAGTACTTC
NA	TRBV18	NA	TRBJ2-7	CASSPGTGATYEQYF	TGTGCCAGCTCACCAGGGACGGGAGCCACCTACGAGCAGTACTTC
NA	TRBV6-5	NA	TRBJ2-7	CASSYSTGLIDYEQYF	TGTGCCAGCAGTTACTCGACGGGACTTATAGACTACGAGCAGTACTTC
NA	TRBV2	TRBD1	TRBJ2-2	CASSRGQGNTGELFF	TGTGCCAGCAGTCGCGGACAGGGGAACACCGGGGAGCTGTTTTTT
NA	TRBV2	TRBD2	TRBJ2-7	CASSEWGGRALLDEQYF	TGTGCCAGCAGTGAATGGGGCGGGAGGGCCCTACTCGACGAGCAGTACTTC
NA	TRBV28	TRBD1	TRBJ1-1	CAGRTGTEAFF	TGTGCCGGGAGGACAGGCACTGAAGCTTTCTTT
NA	TRBV5-1	TRBD2	TRBJ2-3	CASSPGLASTDTQYF	TGCGCCAGCAGCCCCGGACTAGCTAGCACAGATACGCAGTATTTT
NA	TRBV7-6	TRBD2	TRBJ2-3	CASSSSSWTSGDTQYF	TGTGCCAGCAGCTCCTCGAGCTGGACTAGCGGGGATACGCAGTATTTT
NA	TRBV29-1	NA	TRBJ2-7	CSVAGTQQGTTYEQYF	TGCAGCGTAGCTGGGACACAACAAGGGACGACCTACGAGCAGTACTTC
few	TRBV7-9	NA	TRBJ1-5	CASSLSSRMDQPQHF	TGTGCCAGCAGCTTATCGTCCAGAATGGATCAGCCCCAGCATTTT
NA	TRBV27	NA	TRBJ2-6	CASSFRGGANVLTF	TGTGCCAGCAGTTTTCGGGGTGGGGCCAACGTCCTGACTTTC
few	TRBV12-3/TRBV12-4	TRBD1	TRBJ1-5	CASSGTVGQPQHF	TGTGCCAGCAGCGGGACAGTTGGCCAGCCCCAGCATTTT
NA	TRBV6-2/TRBV6-3	TRBD1	TRBJ1-2	CASSRDRETRHYGYTF	TGTGCCAGCAGTAGGGACAGGGAGACCCGCCACTATGGCTACACCTTC
once	TRBV18	NA	TRBJ2-3	CASSKGGSRSTDTQYF	TGTGCCAGCTCTAAAGGCGGTTCCCGTTCCACAGATACGCAGTATTTT
NA	TRBV4-3	NA	TRBJ1-2	CASSRYLGVTNYGYTF	TGCGCCAGCAGCCGATACCTCGGGGTAACTAACTATGGCTACACCTTC
NA	TRBV3-1/TRBV3-2	NA	TRBJ2-3	CASSQESPARRGTDTQYF	TGTGCCAGCAGCCAAGAATCCCCGGCTAGGCGGGGCACAGATACGCAGTATTTT
NA	TRBV5-1	NA	TRBJ2-1	CASSLGIVGVNEQFF	TGCGCCAGCAGCTTGGGAATCGTGGGAGTGAATGAGCAGTTCTTC
NA	TRBV7-2	NA	TRBJ1-5	CASSLRGLNQPQHF	TGTGCCAGCAGCTTAAGGGGACTCAATCAGCCCCAGCATTTT
NA	TRBV18	TRBD1	TRBJ2-1	CASSPPGTGGLNEQFF	TGTGCCAGCTCACCTCCCGGGACAGGGGGCCTCAATGAGCAGTTCTTC
NA	TRBV3-1/TRBV3-2	NA	TRBJ2-7	CASSHNTGVQYF	TGTGCCAGCAGCCATAATACGGGGGTGCAGTACTTC
NA	TRBV6-5	NA	TRBJ1-1	CASSYTSGQLNTEAFF	TGTGCCAGCAGCTACACCAGCGGACAGCTGAACACTGAAGCTTTCTTT
NA	TRBV5-1	TRBD1	TRBJ2-2	CASSLQGVGGELFF	TGCGCCAGCAGCCTCCAGGGGGTCGGCGGGGAGCTGTTTTTT
NA	TRBV7-2	TRBD1	TRBJ2-2	CASSPQGTGELFF	TGTGCCAGCAGCCCACAGGGGACCGGGGAGCTGTTTTTT
NA	TRBV7-8	TRBD2	TRBJ2-7	CASSLVTSGSGYEQYF	TGTGCCAGCAGCTTAGTTACTAGCGGGAGTGGGTACGAGCAGTACTTC
NA	TRBV28	NA	TRBJ1-5	CASTRSYLYSNQPQHF	TGTGCCAGCACCCGGTCCTACCTTTATAGCAATCAGCCCCAGCATTTT